This T cell receptor beta chain was found in a study of cytomegalovirus exposure and HLA in healthy donors (dated by TCRdb to the late 2010s). Study-wide context: An earlier analysis of approximately 640 of the donors reported 250 to 350 Gb of sequence data and more than 90 million unique TCR beta sequences from some 180 million T cells. About 280 gigabases of sequencing data and around 80 million unique TCR sequences made up an early release that covered 640 HLA-typed donors. Of the approximately 400 genotyped donors, approximately 83% fell in the genetic ancestry cluster associated with self-reported Caucasian donors. The study aimed to test whether cataloging public T cell receptors could reveal signatures of past pathogen exposure. The T cell repertoires of roughly 660 subjects were profiled by immunosequencing and related to cytomegalovirus serostatus. In addition to the first cohort of roughly 700 subjects, a separate validation cohort of 130 or so different subjects was used. The study combined high-throughput TCR immunosequencing, statistical association of individual TCRs with disease status, and machine learning to predict cytomegalovirus infection status. In a later analysis, previously published TCR beta repertoires from more than 500 donors were re-analyzed and high-resolution HLA genotyping was added so that TCR occurrence patterns could be studied. Rather than drawing on any new phenotypic data, the later analysis identified candidate immune exposures from TCR beta sequences and the way those sequences occurred across donors. An earlier analysis of about 600 of the donors used high-throughput TCR beta sequencing to judge whether each TCR beta V gene segment behaved as functional or pseudogenic. Donor age, sex, ethnicity and CMV serostatus were compiled alongside the repertoire data. A later genetic analysis used genome-wide SNP genotypes for 398 of the 666 donors, treating that subset as a discovery cohort. All discovery cohort repertoires had been generated using a single sequencing platform. HLA typing included class I and class II loci at four-digit resolution. The number of typed donors differed by locus: about 620-640 for A, B, C, DRB1 and DQB1; 522 for DQA1; approximately 600 for DPA1; and around 470 for DPB1. Because of strong linkage in the cohort, a few DR-DQ haplotypes were treated as single units for association and clustering. Among approximately 370 genotyped donors of the cohort, an average of approximately 200,000 unique TCR beta nucleotide sequences was sequenced per donor, of which about 18% were non-productive. General conclusions and limits of the study: The study gave a list of 150 to 200 TCR beta chains associated with cytomegalovirus. In both the original and validation cohorts, the classifier was reported to diagnose cytomegalovirus status with high specificity and sensitivity. Because some donors lacked HLA typing at each locus, the association tests relied only on the typed subset. According to a later analysis, parvovirus B19, influenza, CMV and Epstein-Barr virus appeared linked to several top co-occurrence clusters. At a false discovery rate of 0.05, a later analysis linked under 20,000 TCR beta sequences to specific HLA alleles. Because counts were too low, roughly 17 rarely observed V segments, including chromosome 9 orphons, were left out of the earlier analysis of about 620 of the donors. While some public TCRs were present in many individuals, most TCR sequences turned up only very rarely across donors. A later genetic analysis reported fewer N-insertions in productive TCRs among donors in an Asian-associated ancestry cluster than the approximately 670-donor mean. Compared with equally common non-associated chains, HLA-associated TCR beta chains in a later analysis were more clonally expanded and had lower generation probabilities. According to the authors, the approach could potentially be generalized to other disease states and immunological phenotypes. A cluster of highly shared sequence variants was judged likely to represent a technical artifact of the sequencing pipeline. Some IMGT-functional V segments, including TRBV6-2 and TRBV6-3, could not be distinguished by the 87-base-pair reads and were therefore excluded. In a later genetic analysis, a missense DCLRE1C variant was associated with V-gene and J-gene trimming of TCR beta chains, and the association was replicated in an independent cohort. The presence/absence analyses assumed that sequencing depth was roughly uniform across donors, and that assumption may not be true. In this cohort, only TCR beta chains were sequenced, and detectable features were limited by the absence of alpha or paired-chain data. In an earlier analysis of fewer than 700 of the donors, most TCR beta V segments appeared in productive rearrangements about 90% or about 30% of the time, broadly matching IMGT annotations. According to a later analysis, most CMV-associated TCR beta chains appeared to be HLA-restricted, and the HLA associations seemed to be driven largely by CMV exposure. According to a later analysis, TCR association rates differed among HLA loci, with DRB1 alleles showing the most associated TCRs and HLA-C alleles showing the fewest. For the cohort, immune exposure information was limited to CMV serostatus. When HLA alleles, especially DR and DQ, strongly co-occurred, attributing TCR associations to individual alleles was difficult. In vitro tests confirmed that a few of the cytomegalovirus-associated TCR beta chains recognize cytomegalovirus antigens. Correlated functional status among segregating V segments might be attributable to linkage disequilibrium, but an unknown experimental factor could not be ruled out. A further reported finding was that TCR beta sequences accurately predicted the HLA-A and HLA-B alleles for most subjects in the first cohort.

As concerns this clone: Its antigen remains undetermined. No much larger clone exists at a distance of one base, and base qualities are not known.

The library relied on the immunoSEQ multiplex PCR assay. For the multiplex PCR, a mixture combining 60 forward primers for TCR Vbeta segments and 13 reverse primers for TCR Jbeta segments was used. The CDR3 region of rearranged TCR beta genes was amplified from genomic DNA with a multiplex PCR assay. The amplified TCR beta libraries were sequenced on the Illumina HiSeq System as 87-base-pair reads. As for how the authors treated the data: A later analysis tallied 80 million to 95 million unique TCR beta chains across the 666 repertoires, and approximately 12 million of those chains were shared by two or more donors. To remove PCR and sequencing errors, raw reads were error-corrected and collapsed into unique sequences using a nearest-neighbor algorithm that merged closely related sequences. CDR3 sequences were aligned to IMGT reference sequences to assign V, D and J gene segments. For a sequence to be retained, a match of at least six nucleotides to both a V gene segment and a J gene segment was required. Rearrangements were classified as productive when the CDR3 lacked stop codons and remained in frame with V and J, and all other rearrangements were classified as non-productive. Following IMGT convention, CDR3 was defined as the stretch from the second conserved V-encoded cysteine to the conserved J-encoded phenylalanine. Sequences without an unambiguous match to a single V gene segment were excluded from the earlier analysis of 500 to 700 of the donors. An earlier analysis of 550 to 650 of the donors classified V segments as functional when productive rearrangements were above 56.7% and as segregating when the standard deviation between donors was above 5%. To diagnose cytomegalovirus status from the catalog of TCR beta chain sequences, a statistical classification framework was built. V and J gene assignment, in a later analysis, came from comparing TCR nucleotide sequences with IMGT/GENE-DB human TR gene sequences. A later analysis assigned CDR3 sequences and most-parsimonious VDJ recombination scenarios with the TCRdist pipeline. In a later analysis, each TCR beta chain was defined by its CDR3 amino acid sequence together with its V-gene family, and reads without a unique V-gene family were excluded. To address suspected cross-contamination and a sequencing artifact, a later analysis removed around 590 highly shared, low-generation-probability nucleotide sequences. For each public chain, a later analysis derived a clonal expansion index from normalized ranks of inferred template counts within each repertoire. A later analysis computed generation probabilities with a VDJ recombination model fitted to out-of-frame rearrangements, and checked the results against IGoR. In a later analysis, TCR-TCR, TCR-HLA and TCR-CMV co-occurrence was scored with hypergeometric tests, and a repertoire-size bias correction was applied to TCR pairs. False discovery rates were estimated in a later analysis by permuting HLA or CMV assignments 20 times. In a later analysis, co-occurring TCRs were grouped with DBSCAN, and TCRdist sequence similarity was added when clustering was performed within HLA-allele-positive subsets. Repertoires with fewer than 30,000 or more than 120,000 public chains, plus five repertoires with anomalous nucleotide sharing, were excluded from co-occurrence clustering. Held by TCRdb, this immuneACCESS table contains in-frame sequences only and omits some clones. Under half of the omission traces to an unresolved V gene where checked; the cause of the rest is unknown. V and J calls and clone size are as listed in that table; D and trimming were resolved from the DNA. The sample has about 150,000 clones on record, 75% of them singletons. The top ten clonotypes cover under 1.5% of the sample.

The cohort consisted of some 730 healthy bone marrow donors. At the time of sampling, every cohort member was nominally healthy, though immune exposures that went unrecorded were likely present. The donor was CMV seronegative and belonged to the group of approximately 320 seronegative cohort members. A peripheral blood sample was provided by each donor, and peripheral blood mononuclear cells were used for TCR beta sequencing. The Qiagen DNeasy Blood Extraction Kit was used to extract genomic DNA from the blood cell samples. There are 15 amino acids in the CDR3, from cysteine to phenylalanine inclusive. Only the CDR3 DNA is retained, 45 bases long and in frame from the first base. CDR1 and CDR2 were assigned from the germline V gene as ENHRY and SYGVKD. V is trimmed back by 0 bases and J by 7 bases, and the junction contains 4 bases that no gene match accounts for.

Recombination linked TRBV10-3 to TRBJ2-3; the central 10 bases match TRBD2. The sample comprised PBMCs. The sequence was obtained from a man in his late teens or twenties in good health and CMV-seronegative. The CDR3 region has the sequence CAISESSSGSYTQYF. In nucleotides, the sequence is TGTGCCATCAGTGAGTCTTCTAGCGGGAGCTATACGCAGTATTTT.